The 5 T cell receptor beta chains listed next were all sequenced from one sample in a study of patients and donors after allogeneic stem cell transplantation (dated by TCRdb to about 2020). The method was RT-PCR. Instrument on record: NextSeq 550. TCRdb reran the public reads through fastp at Q25 and MiXCR, keeping productive beta chains. Rows matching on CDR3 protein sequence are summarized as one entry with the most common DNA and genes. The sample table contains roughly 190,000 distinct CDR3 sequences; only one count was recorded for 40% to 45% of them. The ten top clones hold 25% to 35% of the sample. The sample taken for sequencing was blood, either unsorted or a sorted T cell fraction (not recorded which). Source of these receptors: a human donor who was either an allogeneic HSCT recipient or a stem cell or donor lymphocyte infusion donor (not recorded which). It is not recorded whose cells these are; they may come from a transplant donor.

This chain connects TRBV25-1 to TRBJ1-6; D call uncertain. The germline V gene encodes CDR1 MGHDK and CDR2 SYGVNS. The CDR3 runs to 13 residues. The ends were cut back, 4 bases at V and 10 bases at J, with 11 bases in the middle. The CDR3 is CASSGWGNSPLHF. CDR3 nucleotides: TGTGCCAGCAGTGGATGGGGTAACTCACCCCTCCACTTT.

This rearrangement joins TRBV20-1 to TRBJ1-5; D is possibly TRBD1 (5 bases). In germline, CDR1 is DFQATT, CDR2 SNEGSKA (reference sequence). V was clipped by 1 base and J by 2 bases, with 9 bases between them. This CDR3 spans 14 amino acids. The CDR3 region has the DNA TGCAGTGCTAGAGCCGGGGGGGGCAATCAGCCCCAGCATTTT. This codes for CSARAGGGNQPQHF.

The chain recombines TRBV6-2 or TRBV6-3 with TRBJ1-1; D unresolved. Between the trimmed V and J ends, which lost 6 bases and 3 bases, there was a span of 14 bases. This CDR3 is 14 amino acids long. Germline V gene data show CDR1 as MNHEY and CDR2 as SVGEGT. The CDR3 region is CASSLTERYTEAFF. CDR3 coding DNA: TGTGCCAGCAGCCTGACGGAACGGTACACTGAAGCTTTCTTT.

A few counts support this clonotype. V gene TRBV28 combines with J gene TRBJ1-1; a weak D match, TRBD1 (5 bases). Trimming pared 5 bases from V and 0 bases from J, leaving 22 bases between. This CDR3 is 18 amino acids long. Germline loops: CDR1 MDHEN, CDR2 SYDVKM. The CDR3 DNA reads as TGTGCCAGCAGTGTGACGAGGGGCGCAATAGGAATGAACACTGAAGCTTTCTTT. As protein: CASSVTRGAIGMNTEAFF.

This rearrangement joins TRBV29-1 to TRBJ1-5; D possibly corresponds to TRBD1 (5 bases). Trimming left V 5 bases short and J 0 bases short, with 14 bases between. Per germline, CDR1 SQVTM and CDR2 ANQGSEA. The CDR3 covers 15 residues. The CDR3 loop is CSVHSQGYSNQPQHF. The DNA for the CDR3 is TGCAGCGTTCATAGCCAGGGTTATAGCAATCAGCCCCAGCATTTT.